This T cell receptor (beta chain) was retrieved from a study of T cell clonality in common variable immunodeficiency (dated by TCRdb to the mid-2010s). Points the paper makes about the study in general: Correlations between repertoire features and clinical complications were limited by patient heterogeneity within the CVID cohort. Healthy controls shared more TCRbeta clones with each other than CVID subjects shared among themselves (p < 0.0001). It was noted by the authors that sequencing of the repertoires of T cell subpopulations would be needed to clarify the cause of the increased clonality in CVID. Compared with healthy controls, CVID subjects showed increased TCRbeta clonality (t-test p = 0.018), a feature most characteristic of about a third of subjects. Even though DNA input was equal, the average per sample came to 75,000 to 95,000 unique sequences for controls compared with around 32,000 for CVID samples. Reportedly, TCRbeta sequences from CVID had fewer deletions and N-nucleotide insertions, and highly modified clones with 13 or more V deletions were absent from CVID.

CDR3 length: 14 amino acids, cysteine to phenylalanine. Shown are 33 bases from within the CDR3, in frame from base 1. Trimming costs V 1 base and J 4 bases, and their ends lie 10 bases apart. Taken from the germline V gene, the CDR1 and CDR2 loops are MNHNS and SASEGT. Predominantly Caucasian heritage was noted among both the CVID patients and the healthy controls. From each donor, about 4.5 to 9 ml of heparinized peripheral whole blood was collected. Genomic DNA from adults with common variable immune deficiency (CVID) and from healthy adult controls was the source for sequencing TCRbeta CDR3 repertoires. There were approximately 22 healthy adult volunteers in the control group (approximately 12 female and around 10 male), ranging in age from roughly 23 to 70 years, with a mean age of nearly 35. Diluted blood was density-centrifuged over Hypaque 1077 or Ficoll-Paque to isolate peripheral blood mononuclear cells. Unsorted mononuclear cells served as the source of genomic DNA, which was extracted either by Qiagen column purification or by a centrifugation-based method.

This clone appeared many times. Its specific antigen is unknown. The DNA ends 3 residues before the CDR3 does, and the rest of the CDR3 is filled in from the germline J gene. CVID samples and control samples contributed equivalent amounts of genomic DNA as sequencing input. For every sample, a 60 bp segment covering the rearranged TCRbeta CDR3 region was amplified and then sequenced. The immunoSEQ assay, a bias-corrected multiplex PCR combined with high-throughput sequencing, was used to amplify TCRbeta. The study's own analysis went as follows. Every unique nucleotide sequence was considered a clone and was annotated with V, D and J genes, copy number and frequency. Sequences were labeled productive if in frame, and non-productive if out of frame or containing stop codons. Clonality was calculated from Shannon's entropy as previously described. The predicted amino acid sequences of productive clones were used to derive mean CDR3 Kyte-Doolittle hydropathy. Using the R hclust function, scaled V gene usage was clustered hierarchically with Manhattan distance and complete linkage. Clone sharing by CDR3 amino acid sequence was assessed by resampling 12 repertoires per group over 100 rounds. The repertoires were searched for more than 65 published EBV-specific and fewer than 250 published CMV-specific TCRbeta sequences. After a couple of CVID samples that produced fewer than 10,000 sequences were dropped from the analysis, some 40 CVID repertoires remained. Entries here come from immuneACCESS through TCRdb and include only in-frame sequences with V and J called. Some clones fail to appear in such tables; in the studies checked, an unresolved V gene covers under half of the shortfall, and the cause of the remainder is unknown. The V and J calls and clone size are taken from that table; D and trimming were inferred from the DNA. The table shows some 60,000 clones here, with no singletons. The ten largest clonotypes hold about 1.5% of the sample.

This clonotype was obtained from a person aged 18-69 years in good health. The sequence is built from TRBV6-1 and TRBJ1-1; the best D guess is TRBD1, with 5 bases matching. Specimen: peripheral blood mononuclear cells. The CDR3 is CASSEVLGGTEAFF. The CDR3 bases that were read are TGTGCCAGCAGTGAAGTTTTGGGGGGCACTGAA.